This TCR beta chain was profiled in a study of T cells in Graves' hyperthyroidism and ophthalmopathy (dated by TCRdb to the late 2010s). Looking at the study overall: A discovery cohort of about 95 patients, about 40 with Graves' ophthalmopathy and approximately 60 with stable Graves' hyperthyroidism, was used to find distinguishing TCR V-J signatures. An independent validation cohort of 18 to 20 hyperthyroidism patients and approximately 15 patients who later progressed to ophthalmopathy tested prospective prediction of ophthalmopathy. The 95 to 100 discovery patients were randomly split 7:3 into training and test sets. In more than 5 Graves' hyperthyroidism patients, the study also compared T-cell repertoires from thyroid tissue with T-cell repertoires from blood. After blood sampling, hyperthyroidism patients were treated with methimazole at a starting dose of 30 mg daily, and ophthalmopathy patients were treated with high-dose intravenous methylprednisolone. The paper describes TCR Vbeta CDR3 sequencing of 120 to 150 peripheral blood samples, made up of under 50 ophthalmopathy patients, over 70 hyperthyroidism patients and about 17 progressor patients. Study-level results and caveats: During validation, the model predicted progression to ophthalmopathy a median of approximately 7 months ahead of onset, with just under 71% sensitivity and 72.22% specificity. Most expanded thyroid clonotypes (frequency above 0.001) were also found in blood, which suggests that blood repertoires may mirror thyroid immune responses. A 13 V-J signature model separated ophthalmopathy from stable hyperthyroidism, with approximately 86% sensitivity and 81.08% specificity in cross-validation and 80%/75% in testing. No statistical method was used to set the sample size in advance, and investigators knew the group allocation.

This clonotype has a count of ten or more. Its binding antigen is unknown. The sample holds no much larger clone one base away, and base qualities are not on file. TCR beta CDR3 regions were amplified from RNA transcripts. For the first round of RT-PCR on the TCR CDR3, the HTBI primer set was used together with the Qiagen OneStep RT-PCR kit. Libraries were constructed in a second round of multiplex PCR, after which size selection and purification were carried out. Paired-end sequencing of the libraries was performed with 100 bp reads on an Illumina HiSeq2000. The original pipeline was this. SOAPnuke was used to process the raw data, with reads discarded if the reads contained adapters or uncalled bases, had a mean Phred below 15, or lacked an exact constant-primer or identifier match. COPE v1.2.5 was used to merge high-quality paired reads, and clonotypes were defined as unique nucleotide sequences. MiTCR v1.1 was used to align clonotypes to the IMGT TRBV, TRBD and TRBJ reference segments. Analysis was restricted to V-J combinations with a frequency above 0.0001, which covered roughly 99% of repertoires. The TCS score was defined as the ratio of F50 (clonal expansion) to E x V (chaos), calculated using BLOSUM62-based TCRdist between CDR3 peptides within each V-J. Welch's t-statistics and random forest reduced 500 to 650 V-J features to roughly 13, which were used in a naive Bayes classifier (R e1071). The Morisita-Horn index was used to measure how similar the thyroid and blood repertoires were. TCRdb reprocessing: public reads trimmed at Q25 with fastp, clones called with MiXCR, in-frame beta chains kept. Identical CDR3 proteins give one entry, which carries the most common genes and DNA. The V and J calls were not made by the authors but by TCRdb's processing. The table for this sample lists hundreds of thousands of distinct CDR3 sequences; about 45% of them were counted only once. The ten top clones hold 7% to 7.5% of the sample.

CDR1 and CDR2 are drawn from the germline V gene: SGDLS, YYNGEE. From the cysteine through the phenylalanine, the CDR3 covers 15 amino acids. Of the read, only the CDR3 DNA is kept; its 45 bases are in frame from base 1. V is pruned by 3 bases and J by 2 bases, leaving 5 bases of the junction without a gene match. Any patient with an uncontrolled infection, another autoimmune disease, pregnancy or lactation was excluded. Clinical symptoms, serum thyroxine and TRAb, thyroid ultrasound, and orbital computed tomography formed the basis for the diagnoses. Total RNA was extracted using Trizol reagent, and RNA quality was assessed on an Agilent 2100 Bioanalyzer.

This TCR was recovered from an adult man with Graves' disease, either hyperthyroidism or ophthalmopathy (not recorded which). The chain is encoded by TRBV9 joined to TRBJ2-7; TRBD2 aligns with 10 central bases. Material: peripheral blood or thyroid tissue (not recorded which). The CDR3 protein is CASSAGTSVTYEQYF. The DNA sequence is TGTGCCAGCAGCGCCGGGACTAGCGTGACCTACGAGCAGTACTTC.